A single sample gave rise to the 27 T cell receptor beta chains below, sequenced in a study of T-cell memory formation after mild COVID-19. MiXCR was run by TCRdb on the 5' RACE reads, yielding one entry per CDR3 protein. The top ten hold approximately 15% of the sample, which has 100,000 to 150,000 distinct CDR3 sequences, approximately 16% seen once. Sequenced material: PBMCs or a T cell subset sorted from them (not recorded which). The origin of the receptors is an adult woman who had mild COVID-19 (a few samples of this study predate the infection). Cell type and time point are not known.

This clonotype was detected only a few times. The V and J genes are TRBV10-3 and TRBJ1-4; tentatively, D is TRBD1 (5 bases). The CDR3 contains 15 residues. Germline V gene data show CDR1 as ENHRY and CDR2 as SYGVKD. With 0 bases removed from V and 7 bases from J, the gap between germline ends came to 12 bases. CDR3 in amino acids: CAISESLQGFEKLFF. CDR3 coding DNA: TGTGCCATCAGTGAGTCCCTCCAGGGTTTTGAAAAACTGTTTTTT.

This clonotype occurred many times. V usage is TRBV20-1 and J usage is TRBJ2-3, with D perhaps matching TRBD1 or TRBD2 (5 bases each). The CDR3 loop spans 15 amino acids. With 3 bases removed from V and 0 bases from J, the gap between germline ends came to 13 bases. In germline, CDR1 is DFQATT, CDR2 SNEGSKA (reference sequence). The CDR3 nucleotides are TGCAGTGCTAGCCCTCCGGGACCCAGCACAGATACGCAGTATTTT. The encoded protein is CSASPPGPSTDTQYF.

This chain joins TRBV12-3 or TRBV12-4 and TRBJ2-6; either TRBD1 or TRBD2 may supply D (5 bases each). V lost 9 bases and J 5 bases, leaving 11 bases between the germline ends. The CDR3 totals 13 residues. The CDR3 region has the DNA TGTGCCAGTGGGACGGGAAGGGCCAACGTCCTGACTTTC. As protein: CASGTGRANVLTF.

This clonotype was seen a few times. The V call is TRBV6-1, the J call TRBJ1-4; D unclear. CDR1 MNHNS and CDR2 SASEGT come from the germline V gene. Trimming pared 7 bases from V and 0 bases from J, leaving 9 bases between. The CDR3 has 14 amino acids. The CDR3: CASTREATNEKLFF. The CDR3 nucleotides read TGTGCCAGCACGCGAGAAGCAACTAATGAAAAACTGTTTTTT.

Only a few counts were recorded for this clonotype. The chain joins TRBV20-1 to TRBJ2-3; 7 positions match TRBD2. Trimming at V came to 3 bases and at J to 1 base, leaving 4 bases not matched to a gene. The CDR3 is 14 residues long. The V gene's germline CDR1 is DFQATT and CDR2 SNEGSKA (reference sequence). CDR3 protein: CSARITSGTDTQYF. For the CDR3, the DNA is TGCAGTGCTAGGATTACTAGCGGCACAGATACGCAGTATTTT.

This clonotype was recorded many times. J is TRBJ2-1 and V is TRBV24-1; 12 positions match TRBD2. CDR1 KGHDR and CDR2 SFDVKD come from the germline V gene. Unmatched junction bases numbered 15, after V lost 4 bases and J lost 3 bases. The CDR3 length is 20 residues. In nucleotides, the CDR3 is TGTGCCACCAGTGACCCCTCCCTGACTAGCGGGAGTTCGTACTACAATGAGCAGTTCTTC. Translating it yields CATSDPSLTSGSSYYNEQFF.

In this sample, this clonotype turned up a few times. This chain connects TRBV4-2 to TRBJ1-1; 7 bases fit TRBD1. Per the germline V gene, CDR1 is LGHNA and CDR2 is YNFKEQ. The CDR3 totals 12 residues. Trimming at V came to 0 bases and at J to 10 bases, leaving 2 bases not matched to a gene. CDR3 in DNA: TGTGCCAGCAGCCAAGACAGGGGGACAGCTTTCTTT. It specifies CASSQDRGTAFF.

This rearrangement joins TRBV12-3 or TRBV12-4 to TRBJ2-7; D gene uncertain. The CDR3 sequence is 14 residues long. V lost 2 bases, J lost 2 bases, and 10 bases lay in between. CDR3 sequence (DNA): TGTGCCAGCAGTTTAATACTGGCCACCTACGAGCAGTACTTC. Its protein is CASSLILATYEQYF.

The chain links TRBV12-5 to TRBJ1-1; D might be TRBD1 (5 bases). Germline assignment: CDR1 LGHNT and CDR2 FRNRAP. V dropped 0 bases and J dropped 4 bases, with 9 bases sitting between them. The CDR3 is made up of 14 amino acids. The DNA of the CDR3 is TGTGCTAGTGGTTTGGTACCTGGGGGCACTGAAGCTTTCTTT. Its protein is CASGLVPGGTEAFF.

This clonotype showed up many times. The chain couples TRBV4-1 to TRBJ2-7; D gene unclear. The CDR3 consists of 15 residues. Trimming cost V 1 base and J 0 bases, with 10 bases left between them. The germline CDR1 and CDR2 sequences are MGHRA and YSYEKL. This CDR3 reads CASSQGPASSYEQYF. CDR3 coding DNA: TGCGCCAGCAGCCAAGGGCCCGCAAGCTCCTACGAGCAGTACTTC.

The chain links TRBV13 to TRBJ1-1; 9 positions agree with TRBD1. CDR3 length: 13 residues. V lost 5 bases to trimming and J lost 7 bases; unmatched junction nucleotides: 5. Germline V gene lookup returns CDR1 PRHDT and CDR2 FYEKMQ (reference sequence). The CDR3 DNA reads as TGTGCCAGCAGCGTGGACAGGGGATATGAAGCTTTCTTT. Protein: CASSVDRGYEAFF.

The CDR3 DNA follows: TGTGCCAGCAGTGCGGGAGGGTTTGAGACCCAGTACTTC. Translation gives CASSAGGFETQYF. This chain links TRBV2 with TRBJ2-5; 8 bases line up with TRBD2. This CDR3 has 13 amino acids. The junction had 3 bases not matched to a gene; V was cut back by 4 bases and J by 5 bases. Germline V gene data show CDR1 as SNHLY and CDR2 as FYNNEI.

The genes are TRBV7-9 and TRBJ2-3; D is unresolved. The CDR3 sequence is 13 residues long. CDR1 and CDR2 (germline): SEHNR, FQNEAQ (reference sequence). V dropped 4 bases and J dropped 7 bases, with 12 bases sitting between them. The CDR3 reads CASSSVNENTQYF. CDR3 DNA: TGTGCCAGCAGCTCTGTCAATGAGAATACGCAGTATTTT.

The sample holds a few counts of this clonotype. This chain links TRBV19 with TRBJ1-2; D is perhaps TRBD1 (5 bases). The CDR3 consists of 16 residues. V dropped 6 bases and J dropped 4 bases, with 21 bases sitting between them. CDR1 is LNHDA, CDR2 SQIVND, per germline (reference sequence). CDR3 region: CASRLPSKVQGYGYTF. CDR3 coding DNA: TGTGCCAGTAGATTACCCTCGAAAGTTCAGGGCTATGGCTACACCTTC.

The chain has TRBV12-3 or TRBV12-4 and TRBJ2-3; 9 bases align to TRBD1. The V and J ends lost 8 bases and 6 bases, in that order; junction bases with no gene match: 9. This CDR3 comprises 14 residues. The CDR3 region is CASRIHRGPDTQYF. The CDR3 DNA is TGTGCCAGCCGTATCCACAGGGGGCCGGATACGCAGTATTTT.

This clonotype was observed a handful of times. The chain employs TRBV7-9 and TRBJ2-5; 7 bases are a match to TRBD1. V was clipped by 6 bases and J by 3 bases; unmatched bases: 7. Germline CDR1 SEHNR, CDR2 FQNEAQ (reference sequence). The CDR3 consists of 14 residues. CDR3 protein: CASRPGGRKETQYF. CDR3 nucleotides: TGTGCCAGCAGACCAGGGGGAAGAAAAGAGACCCAGTACTTC.

The J gene is TRBJ2-3, the V gene TRBV6-1, with D perhaps assigned TRBD1 or TRBD2 (5 bases each). CDR1 MNHNS and CDR2 SASEGT come from the germline V gene. CDR3 length: 14 residues. V was pared by 6 bases and J by 0 bases, with 10 bases between. The CDR3 DNA is TGTGCCAGCAGCCGGGACCGTAGCACAGATACGCAGTATTTT. This codes for CASSRDRSTDTQYF.

The J gene is TRBJ2-3, the V gene TRBV11-3; D remains ambiguous. The CDR3 totals 17 residues. With 3 bases removed from V and 0 bases from J, the gap between germline ends came to 16 bases. Germline V gene lookup returns CDR1 SGHNT and CDR2 YENEEA. In DNA form, the CDR3 reads TGTGCCAGCAGCTTGTCCTCTTGGCGGTCTAGCACAGATACGCAGTATTTT. It is translated as CASSLSSWRSSTDTQYF.

Only a few counts were recorded for this clonotype. The chain has TRBV15 and TRBJ2-3; tentatively, D is TRBD2 (6 bases). CDR1 and CDR2 (germline): LNHNV, YYDKDF (reference sequence). The V end lost 0 bases, the J end lost 5 bases, and 18 bases lay between the germline ends. This CDR3 contains 17 residues. The CDR3, as DNA: TGTGCCACCAGCAGAGATGCCCTGAGGAGGGGAGAAGATACGCAGTATTTT. This gives the protein CATSRDALRRGEDTQYF.

CDR3 coding DNA: TGTGCCAGCAGCTCACCTAGCACAGATACGCAGTATTTT. This translates into CASSSPSTDTQYF. The gene calls are TRBV5-5 and TRBJ2-3; D call uncertain. Germline assignment: CDR1 SGHKS and CDR2 YYEKEE (reference sequence). V was shortened by 3 bases and J by 0 bases, with 5 bases between the two germline ends. CDR3 length equals 13 residues.

The gene calls are TRBV12-3 or TRBV12-4 and TRBJ1-4; D is uncertain. CDR3 length: 12 amino acids. Between the trimmed V and J ends, which lost 7 bases and 7 bases, there was a span of 10 bases. In nucleotides, the CDR3 is TGTGCCAGCACTCCGGGGTCTGAAAAACTGTTTTTT. This sequence encodes CASTPGSEKLFF.

This clonotype turned up a few times. The chain couples TRBV29-1 to TRBJ2-7; 7 bases align to TRBD2. After removal of 7 bases from V and 2 bases from J, the junction contained 8 bases not matched to a gene. The CDR3 length is 13 residues. Germline loops: CDR1 SQVTM, CDR2 ANQGSEA. The CDR3, as DNA: TGCAGCGCCTACGGGGGGAAGGCCTACGAGCAGTACTTC. Translation gives CSAYGGKAYEQYF.

The chain carries TRBV7-3 and TRBJ2-1, with D perhaps being TRBD1 or TRBD2 (6 bases each). V lost 5 bases and J 6 bases, leaving 20 bases between the germline ends. The CDR3 covers 16 residues. Germline CDR1 and CDR2: SGHTA and FQGTGA. CDR3 sequence: CASSPLPGALGNEQFF. Written as DNA, the CDR3 is TGTGCCAGCAGCCCACTCCCGGGGGCGCTAGGCAATGAGCAGTTCTTC.

This clonotype was seen a handful of times. V gene TRBV7-9 combines with J gene TRBJ2-5, with 7 bases fitting TRBD1. The junction had 9 bases not matched to a gene; V was cut back by 7 bases and J by 4 bases. Germline V gene sequence: CDR1 SEHNR, CDR2 FQNEAQ (reference sequence). CDR3 length: 14 amino acids. CDR3 DNA sequence: TGTGCCAGCAATCACGACAGGGCCGGAGAGACCCAGTACTTC. Protein: CASNHDRAGETQYF. Full variable domain (rest looked up from reference TRBV7-9 and TRBJ2-5): DTGVSQNPRHKITKRGQNVTFRCDPISEHNRLYWYRQTLGQGPEFLTYFQNEAQLEKSRLLSDRFSAERPKGSFSTLEIQRTEQGDSAMYLCASNHDRAGETQYFGPGTRLLVL.

This clonotype turned up a few times. A junction boundary mismatches the germline segment, possibly from a read error. The V gene is TRBV7-7, the J gene TRBJ2-5; 7 positions match TRBD2. CDR3 length: 15 amino acids. Per germline, CDR1 SSHAT and CDR2 FNYEAQ (reference sequence). CDR3 sequence: CASSPPGGSVETQYF. The CDR3 coding sequence is TGTGCTAGCAGCCCCCCCGGCGGGAGTGTCGAGACCCAGTACTTC. Full variable domain (outside the CDR3, taken from reference TRBV7-7 and TRBJ2-5): GAGVSQSPRYKVTKRGQDVTLRCDPISSHATLYWYQQALGQGPEFLTYFNYEAQPDKSGLPSDRFSAERPEGSISTLTIQRTEQRDSAMYRCASSPPGGSVETQYFGPGTRLLVL.

This chain connects TRBV12-3 or TRBV12-4 to TRBJ1-5; unclear D gene. The CDR3 has 11 amino acids. V gave up 3 bases and J gave up 6 bases, with 3 bases separating them. The CDR3 nucleotides read TGTGCCAGCAGTTTTGGTCAGCCCCAGCATTTT. This sequence encodes CASSFGQPQHF.

This clonotype was detected a few times. This chain connects TRBV7-9 to TRBJ2-3; TRBD2 agrees at 13 bases. J gave up 5 bases and V 5 bases, and 1 base lay outside the gene matches. This CDR3 is built from 14 residues. Germline CDR1 is SEHNR and CDR2 is FQNEAQ (reference sequence). CDR3 coding DNA: TGTGCCAGCAGCCGACTAGCGGGAGGAGATACGCAGTATTTT. This codes for CASSRLAGGDTQYF.